This T cell receptor (beta chain) originates from a study of blood T cell repertoires in COVID-19. Across the study: From the United States, Italy and Spain came samples of acute and convalescent COVID-19. Sources were T cells, B-cell-depleted T cells, or PBMCs; the material itself was cDNA or gDNA.

This clone was observed a few times. In the authors' workflow: Nucleated cell counts were estimated from reference gene primer amplification. TCRdb's table, derived via immunoSEQ multiplex PCR, lists solely in-frame clones and lacks some. That table supplies the V and J calls and clone size; D and trimming were determined from the DNA. The table shows roughly 300,000 clones, with over 70% occurring only once. Sequenced material: peripheral blood. The clonotype was recovered from a woman between 40 and 50 years old who had recovered from COVID-19.

CDR3: CASSRESLYGYTF. In DNA, the CDR3 is TGTGCCAGCAGCCGGGAGAGTCTCTATGGCTACACCTTC. The chain has TRBV13 and TRBJ1-2; D is uncertain. The CDR3 is 13 residues long. Germline V gene data show CDR1 as PRHDT and CDR2 as FYEKMQ (reference sequence). The V and J ends lost 5 bases and 4 bases respectively, with 11 bases between them.